Shown below are 21 T cell receptor beta chains from a single sample sequenced in a study of blood T cell repertoires in COVID-19. Produced via immunoSEQ multiplex PCR; TCRdb's table is partial and in-frame only. Of some 31,000 clones listed, around 89% were seen once; the top ten hold approximately 1.5%. The material sequenced was peripheral blood. These TCRs come from a man in his sixties with active COVID-19.

The rearrangement uses TRBV27 and TRBJ1-1, with D perhaps matching TRBD1 (6 bases). Germline V lookup: CDR1 MNHEY, CDR2 SMNVEV (reference sequence). The CDR3 loop spans 18 amino acids. Trimming shortened V by 4 bases and J by 2 bases, and 23 bases separated the two germline ends. CDR3 residues: CASSSEYGMGTLNTEAFF. Here the CDR3 DNA reads TGTGCCAGCAGTTCAGAATATGGGATGGGGACACTTAACACTGAAGCTTTCTTT.

This chain connects TRBV4-3 to TRBJ2-6; tentatively, D is TRBD1 (7 bases). CDR3 length equals 20 residues. Trimming took 1 base from V and 1 from J, leaving 20 bases between them. Germline CDR1 reads LGHNA; CDR2 reads YSLEER. CDR3 amino acids: CASSQVISGGLGSGANVLTF. The CDR3 nucleotides are TGCGCCAGCAGCCAAGTTATTTCAGGGGGGCTGGGGTCTGGGGCCAACGTCCTGACTTTC.

The rearrangement uses TRBV30 and TRBJ1-2; TRBD1 might be the D (6 bases). CDR1 and CDR2 (germline): GTSNPN, SVGIG (reference sequence). The CDR3 length is 13 residues. Trimming left V 5 bases short and J 7 bases short, with 17 bases between. The CDR3 DNA sequence: TGTGCCTGGGCTCACCGGGACAACCTTGGCTACACCTTC. Translating gives CAWAHRDNLGYTF.

This clone was seen a single time. The V call is TRBV10-3, the J call TRBJ1-6; weak D call: TRBD1 (6 bases). Germline V CDR1 and CDR2: ENHRY, SYGVKD. V gave up 11 bases and J gave up 6 bases, with 17 bases separating them. CDR3 size: 14 residues. The CDR3 here is CASGEPGGNSPLHF. In nucleotides, the CDR3 is TGTGCCTCAGGGGAGCCTGGAGGTAATTCACCCCTCCACTTT.

This chain connects TRBV11-3 to TRBJ2-3; 8 bases align to TRBD2. Trimming cost V 1 base and J 6 bases; bases outside gene matches: 3. Germline CDR1 SGHNT, CDR2 YENEEA. The CDR3 length is 14 residues. The CDR3 nucleotides read TGTGCCAGCAGCTTAGGGCGGGGGGTCGATACGCAGTATTTT. As protein: CASSLGRGVDTQYF. The full variable domain, completed using reference TRBV11-3 and TRBJ2-3, is EAGVVQSPRYKIIEKKQPVAFWCNPISGHNTLYWYLQNLGQGPELLIRYENEEAVDDSQLPKDRFSAERLKGVDSTLKIQPAELGDSAVYLCASSLGRGVDTQYFGPGTRLTVL.

V is TRBV6-2 or TRBV6-3 and J is TRBJ2-5; perhaps TRBD2 as D (6 bases). Trimming cost V 0 bases and J 4 bases, with 12 bases left between them. CDR3 length: 15 residues. Germline values: CDR1 MNHEY, CDR2 SVGEGT. The CDR3 region is CASSYSALASETQYF. CDR3 nucleotide sequence: TGTGCCAGCAGTTACTCTGCCCTAGCGTCAGAGACCCAGTACTTC.

V is TRBV24-1 and J is TRBJ2-6; TRBD1 aligns across 11 bases. The CDR3 spans 22 residues. The germline V gene has CDR1 KGHDR and CDR2 SFDVKD. Trimming took 3 bases from V and 0 from J; bases not matched to a gene: 15. This CDR3 is CATSDTPGQGVWGNSGANVLTF. CDR3 DNA sequence: TGTGCCACCAGTGATACTCCGGGACAGGGGGTTTGGGGAAACTCTGGGGCCAACGTCCTGACTTTC.

This sequence joins TRBV6-4 and TRBJ2-1, with D maybe TRBD2 (6 bases). This CDR3 region has 15 residues. The V end lost 8 bases, the J end lost 4 bases, and 18 bases lay between the germline ends. CDR1 and CDR2 from the germline V gene are MRHNA and SNTAGT. The CDR3 DNA reads as TGTGCCAGCTCGAGGAGTAGCGGCTTATACAATGAGCAGTTCTTC. Translated: CASSRSSGLYNEQFF.

DNA of the CDR3: TGTGCCAGCAGACCACTAGATATGGTGGAGACCCAGTACTTC. As protein: CASRPLDMVETQYF. The chain links TRBV2 to TRBJ2-5, with D maybe TRBD2 (5 bases). CDR3 size: 14 residues. The V end was cut by 6 bases, the J end by 5 bases, with 16 bases between. Germline CDR1 is SNHLY and CDR2 is FYNNEI.

In its sample, this clone was seen a few times. The chain recombines TRBV9 with TRBJ1-4; D is unresolved. Germline assignment: CDR1 SGDLS and CDR2 YYNGEE. The germline V and J ends were trimmed by 3 bases and 7 bases, with 10 bases remaining between them. This CDR3 comprises 13 residues. The CDR3 DNA reads TGTGCCAGCAGCGGGGTTCCGGGTGAAAAACTGTTTTTT. As protein: CASSGVPGEKLFF. Full variable domain (rest looked up from reference TRBV9 and TRBJ1-4): DSGVTQTPKHLITATGQRVTLRCSPRSGDLSVYWYQQSLDQGLQFLIQYYNGEERAKGNILERFSAQQFPDLHSELNLSSLELGDSALYFCASSGVPGEKLFFGSGTQLSVL.

The chain carries TRBV5-5 and TRBJ1-2; a possible D gene is TRBD1 (6 bases). V lost 2 bases and J lost 1, with 9 bases in between. CDR1 SGHKS and CDR2 YYEKEE come from the germline V gene (reference sequence). The CDR3 is 14 amino acids. The CDR3 DNA sequence: TGTGCCAGCAGCTTACAGGGAAATAACTATGGCTACACCTTC. The encoded protein is CASSLQGNNYGYTF.

This chain joins TRBV7-2 and TRBJ2-3; 9 nucleotides agree with TRBD2. The ends lost 3 bases at V and 3 bases at J; junction bases unmatched: 7. This CDR3 is 16 amino acids long. Germline CDR1 is SGHTA and CDR2 is FQGNSA. The CDR3 loop is CASSFSSGGGTDTQYF. The CDR3 region has the DNA TGTGCCAGCAGCTTTAGTAGCGGGGGCGGTACAGATACGCAGTATTTT.

This sequence joins TRBV5-1 and TRBJ1-2, with D tentatively TRBD1 (6 bases). Deletions cut 1 base from V and 1 base from J, with 17 bases between. In germline, CDR1 is SGHRS, CDR2 YFSETQ. CDR3 size: 17 residues. The CDR3 here is CASSLPTRTVSNYGYTF. The CDR3 DNA reads TGCGCCAGCAGCTTGCCCACCCGGACAGTCAGTAACTATGGCTACACCTTC.

The chain links TRBV3-1 (or the pseudogene TRBV3-2) to TRBJ1-2; TRBD1 aligns across 7 bases. Per germline, CDR1 LGHDT and CDR2 YNNKEL (reference sequence). The CDR3 has 15 residues. Trimming took 0 bases from V and 6 from J; bases not matched to a gene: 7. In DNA form, the CDR3 reads TGTGCCAGCAGCCAAGATGACAGGGAATTAGATGGCTACACCTTC. Its translation is CASSQDDRELDGYTF.

This clone was recorded a few times. The CDR3 bases are TGTGCCAGCAGTGAGGGGCGGGGGCCGACAGATACGCAGTATTTT. Translation gives CASSEGRGPTDTQYF. The chain recombines TRBV2 with TRBJ2-3; TRBD2 might be the D (7 bases). Per germline, CDR1 SNHLY and CDR2 FYNNEI. There are 15 residues in the CDR3. Trimming shortened V by 3 bases and J by 3 bases, and 13 bases separated the two germline ends.

The gene calls are TRBV21-1 and TRBJ2-1; the D segment call TRBD1 is taken from the table without a DNA check. TRBV21-1 is deemed a pseudogene. This CDR3 has 15 amino acids. The CDR3, as DNA: TGTGCCAGCAGCCTAGACAGGGGAGAGAGCAATGAGCAGTTCTTC. Its protein is CASSLDRGESNEQFF.

The rearrangement links TRBV6-5 to TRBJ1-2; D perhaps matches TRBD1 (6 bases). Germline lookup yields CDR1 MNHEY and CDR2 SVGAGI. This CDR3 is 14 amino acids long. V was pared by 7 bases and J by 0 bases, with 12 bases between. This CDR3 is CASTLQGTNYGYTF. The CDR3 DNA reads as TGTGCCAGCACGCTACAGGGAACTAACTATGGCTACACCTTC.

The chain is built from TRBV4-1 and TRBJ1-2; D gene unclear. The CDR3 is 15 residues long. V lost 2 bases and J 0 bases, leaving 10 bases between the germline ends. Germline CDR1 MGHRA, CDR2 YSYEKL. As DNA, the CDR3 is TGCGCCAGCAGCCAATTAAGCGTAGCTAACTATGGCTACACCTTC. Translating gives CASSQLSVANYGYTF.

In this sample, this clone turned up once. The chain carries TRBV29-1 and TRBJ2-7; TRBD1 matches at 12 bases. This CDR3 region has 14 residues. Looked up from germline, CDR1 is SQVTM and CDR2 is ANQGSEA. Trimming removed 5 bases from V and 4 bases from J; junction bases left unmatched: 6. CDR3 bases: TGCAGCGTTTCCGGGACAGGGGGCGAGTACGAGCAGTACTTC. It yields the protein CSVSGTGGEYEQYF.

The V and J genes are TRBV7-2 and TRBJ2-7, with TRBD2 matching 12 bases. J gave up 2 bases and V 5 bases, and 4 bases lay outside the gene matches. CDR1 is SGHTA and CDR2 is FQGNSA in the germline V gene. This CDR3 has 15 amino acids. The CDR3 sequence: CASSVRTSGAYEQYF. Written as DNA, the CDR3 is TGTGCCAGCAGCGTTCGGACTAGCGGGGCCTACGAGCAGTACTTC.

The rearrangement links TRBV6-6 to TRBJ1-2; 8 bases line up with TRBD1. The CDR3 length is 13 residues. Losses at the gene ends were 6 bases for V and 8 bases for J; bases not matched to a gene: 8. Germline V lookup: CDR1 MNHNY, CDR2 SVGAGI (reference sequence). The DNA for the CDR3 is TGTGCCAGCAGGGACAGGGTTGTGTTCGGCTACACCTTC. Its protein is CASRDRVVFGYTF.